These 4 T cell receptor beta chains were sequenced from one sample in a study of radiation and T cells in renal cell carcinoma. As to time point: blood 2 weeks post-SBRT. Regarding treatment: 15 Gy SBRT to primary tumor, nephrectomy 4 weeks later. The data were produced by immunoSEQ multiplex PCR, yet TCRdb's version contains in-frame clones alone and is incomplete. Among 60,000 to 80,000 clones listed, 82% were seen once. The starting material was blood, obtained from a patient whose treatment included radiotherapy and nephrectomy. These TCRs come from a man aged 55 to 70 with renal cell carcinoma.

The chain employs TRBV6-1 and TRBJ1-1; 7 bases agree with TRBD1. The CDR3 runs to 14 residues. V lost 2 bases, J lost 5 bases, and 5 bases stayed unmatched. CDR1 and CDR2 from the germline V gene are MNHNS and SASEGT. The CDR3 DNA follows: TGTGCCAGCAGTGAATACAGGGGAAGGACTGAAGCTTTCTTT. Amino acid sequence: CASSEYRGRTEAFF.

The chain joins TRBV6-1 to TRBJ1-5; 9 nucleotides line up with TRBD1. The CDR3 is 13 amino acids. The J segment lost 5 bases and the V segment lost 5 bases, leaving 1 base of the junction unmatched. Germline V gene lookup returns CDR1 MNHNS and CDR2 SASEGT. The CDR3 sequence is CASSNRGHQPQHF. CDR3 DNA sequence: TGTGCCAGCAGTAACAGGGGGCATCAGCCCCAGCATTTT.

This sequence joins TRBV6-1 and TRBJ1-2, with a tentative D call TRBD1 (5 bases). Germline V CDR1 and CDR2: MNHNS, SASEGT. This CDR3 spans 16 amino acids. The ends were cut back, 1 base at V and 0 bases at J, with 12 bases in the middle. CDR3 protein: CASSEVFGASNYGYTF. CDR3 DNA sequence: TGTGCCAGCAGTGAAGTTTTTGGGGCTTCTAACTATGGCTACACCTTC.

The J gene is TRBJ1-4, the V gene TRBV6-5, with unresolved D. CDR3 length: 11 residues. Trimming shortened V by 1 base and J by 7 bases, and 1 base separated the two germline ends. The germline V gene encodes CDR1 MNHEY and CDR2 SVGAGI. CDR3 sequence (DNA): TGTGCCAGCAGTTACTTTGAAAAACTGTTTTTT. Amino acid sequence: CASSYFEKLFF.